The 4 T cell receptor beta chains below all came from one sample that was sequenced in a study of identical twins. MiXCR, run by TCRdb on the 5' RACE reads, gives a single entry per CDR3 protein. This table has some 440,000 distinct CDR3 sequences, 20% to 25% appearing once. These data were also reused for a study on T cells expressing NK-cell markers.

The sample taken for sequencing was CD4+ T cells sorted from blood. These receptors came from a woman younger than 35 in good health.

The chain joins TRBV7-9 to TRBJ1-5, with D possibly TRBD1 on 5 matching bases. The CDR3 has 16 amino acids. The germline V and J ends were trimmed by 5 bases and 0 bases, with 14 bases remaining between them. Looked up from germline, CDR1 is SEHNR and CDR2 is FQNEAQ (reference sequence). The CDR3 DNA follows: TGTGCCAGCAGCAACCGGCAGGGCTATAGCAATCAGCCCCAGCATTTT. Protein product: CASSNRQGYSNQPQHF. The whole variable domain, remainder taken from reference TRBV7-9 and TRBJ1-5, is DTGVSQNPRHKITKRGQNVTFRCDPISEHNRLYWYRQTLGQGPEFLTYFQNEAQLEKSRLLSDRFSAERPKGSFSTLEIQRTEQGDSAMYLCASSNRQGYSNQPQHFGDGTRLSIL.

This clonotype was picked up a small number of times. The rearrangement links TRBV12-3 or TRBV12-4 to TRBJ1-2; possible D gene TRBD1, 6 bases. The CDR3 contains 12 residues. V lost 5 bases and J 7 bases, leaving 11 bases between the germline ends. Here the CDR3 reads CASSKQGPGYTF. The CDR3, as DNA: TGTGCCAGCAGTAAACAGGGACCTGGCTACACCTTC.

In its sample, this clonotype was seen a few times. V and J are TRBV12-3 or TRBV12-4 and TRBJ2-7; D is unclear. The CDR3 spans 13 residues. V was shortened by 6 bases and J by 3 bases, with 12 bases between the two germline ends. Here the CDR3 reads CASSPFKSYEQYF. CDR3 nucleotide sequence: TGTGCCAGCAGCCCCTTTAAAAGCTACGAGCAGTACTTC.

This clonotype has only a few counts. The chain recombines TRBV5-1 with TRBJ2-7, with D tentatively TRBD1 or TRBD2 (5 bases each). The ends were cut back, 4 bases at V and 1 base at J, with 15 bases in the middle. The CDR3 length is 15 residues. Germline values: CDR1 SGHRS, CDR2 YFSETQ. In nucleotides, the CDR3 is TGCGCCAGCAGCGCCTCCGGGACGAGATCCTACGAGCAGTACTTC. It translates to CASSASGTRSYEQYF.